This TCR beta chain was identified during a study of radiation and T cells in renal cell carcinoma. Overall study results and limits: Pretreatment tumor biopsies were lacking, so baseline clonotypes are unknown. Top tumor clonotypes rose in blood 2 weeks post-radiation, then contracted.

Repertoires were generated with immunoSEQ multiplex PCR, while TCRdb's copy carries only in-frame clones and drops some. The profile covers 50,000 to 70,000 clones, with around three quarters appearing a single time and approximately 6.6% taken by the ten largest. V trimming: 5 bases; J trimming: 5 bases; junction bases outside the gene matches: 11. This CDR3 is 15 amino acids long. In germline, CDR1 is PRHDT, CDR2 FYEKMQ (reference sequence). The time point denotes: blood 4 weeks post-SBRT, at nephrectomy. The treatment here: 15 Gy SBRT to primary tumor, nephrectomy 4 weeks later. Nephrectomy followed 15 Gy stereotactic body radiation by 4 weeks. The patient's renal cell carcinoma had clear cell pathology. As concerns this clone: Its specificity is not known.

The TCR was taken from a man in his 60s with renal cell carcinoma. The chain employs TRBV13 and TRBJ2-5; the match to TRBD1 covers 7 bases. This material consisted of blood, taken from a patient whose treatment included radiotherapy and nephrectomy. Written as DNA, the CDR3 is TGTGCCAGCAGCCCCCGTGGCAGGGGGACGGAGACCCAGTACTTC. It is translated as CASSPRGRGTETQYF. The variable domain in full, with the rest retrieved from reference TRBV13 and TRBJ2-5, is AAGVIQSPRHLIKEKRETATLKCYPIPRHDTVYWYQQGPGQDPQFLISFYEKMQSDKGSIPDRFSAQQFSDYHSELNMSSLELGDSALYFCASSPRGRGTETQYFGPGTRLLVL.